This T cell receptor beta chain was identified during a study of blood T cells in healthy people across ages. CDR3 length equals 14 residues. Germline lookup yields CDR1 SGHVS and CDR2 FNYEAQ. With 4 bases removed from V and 6 bases from J, the gap between germline ends came to 13 bases. Sample-barcoded 5' priming and a J-beta primer mix drove a second PCR of roughly 6 to 12 cycles. TCRdb processed the 5' RACE reads anew with MiXCR; each CDR3 protein has one entry. The sample lists about 500,000 distinct CDR3 sequences; about 25% were seen once. This clonotype was found a few times. These data were likewise used in another study, on T cells of mothers and their children. From that paper: Among related mother-child pairs, overlap was slightly higher than in unrelated pairs, though not significantly.

The sequenced sample consisted of blood. This TCR came from a boy younger than 18 in good health. This chain links TRBV7-6 with TRBJ2-1, with D possibly TRBD1 on 6 matching bases. Written as DNA, the CDR3 is TGTGCCAGCAGCTCAGGACAGCCTTCCAATGAGCAGTTCTTC. This encodes CASSSGQPSNEQFF.